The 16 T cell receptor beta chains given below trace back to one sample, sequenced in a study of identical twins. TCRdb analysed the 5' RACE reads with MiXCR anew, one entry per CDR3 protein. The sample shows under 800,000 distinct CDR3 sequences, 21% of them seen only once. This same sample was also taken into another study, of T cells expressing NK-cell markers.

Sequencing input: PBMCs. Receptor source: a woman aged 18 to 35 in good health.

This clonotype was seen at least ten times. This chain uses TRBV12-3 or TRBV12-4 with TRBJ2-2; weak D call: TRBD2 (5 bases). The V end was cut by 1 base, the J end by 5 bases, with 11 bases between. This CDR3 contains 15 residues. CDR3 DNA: TGTGCCAGCAGTTTAGGTCTAAGCGGAACCGGGGAGCTGTTTTTT. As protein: CASSLGLSGTGELFF.

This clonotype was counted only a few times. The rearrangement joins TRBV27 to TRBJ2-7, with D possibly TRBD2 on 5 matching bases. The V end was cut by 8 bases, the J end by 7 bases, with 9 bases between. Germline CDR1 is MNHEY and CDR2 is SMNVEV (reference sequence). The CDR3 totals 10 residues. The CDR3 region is CASGRWEQYF. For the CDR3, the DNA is TGTGCCAGCGGGAGATGGGAGCAGTACTTC.

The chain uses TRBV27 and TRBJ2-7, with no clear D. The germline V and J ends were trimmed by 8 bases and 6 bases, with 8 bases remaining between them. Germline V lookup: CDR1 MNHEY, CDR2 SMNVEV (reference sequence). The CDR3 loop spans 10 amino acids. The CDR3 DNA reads TGTGCCAGCGGGGTCCCCGAGCAGTACTTC. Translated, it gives CASGVPEQYF.

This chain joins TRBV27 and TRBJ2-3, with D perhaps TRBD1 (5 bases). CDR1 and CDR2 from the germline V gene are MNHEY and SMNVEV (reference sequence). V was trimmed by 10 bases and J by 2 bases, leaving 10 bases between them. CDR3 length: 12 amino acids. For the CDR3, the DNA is TGTGCCACCGCCAGGGACACAGATACGCAGTATTTT. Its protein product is CATARDTDTQYF.

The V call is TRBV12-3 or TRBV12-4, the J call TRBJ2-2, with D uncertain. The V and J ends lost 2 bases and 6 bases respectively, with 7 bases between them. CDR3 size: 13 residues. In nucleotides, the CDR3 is TGTGCCAGCAGTTTAACGGGTTCCGGGGAGCTGTTTTTT. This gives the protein CASSLTGSGELFF.

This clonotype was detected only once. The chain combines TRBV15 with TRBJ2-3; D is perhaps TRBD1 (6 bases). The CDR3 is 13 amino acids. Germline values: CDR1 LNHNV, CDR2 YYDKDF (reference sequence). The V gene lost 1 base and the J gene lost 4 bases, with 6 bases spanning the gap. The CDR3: CATSRGQADTQYF. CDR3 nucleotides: TGTGCCACCAGCAGAGGACAGGCAGATACGCAGTATTTT.

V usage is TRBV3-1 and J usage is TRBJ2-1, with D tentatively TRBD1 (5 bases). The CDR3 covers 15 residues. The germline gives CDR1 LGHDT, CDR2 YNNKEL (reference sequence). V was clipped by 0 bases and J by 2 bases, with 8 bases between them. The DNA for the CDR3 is TGTGCCAGCAGCCAAGATCTACAGGCCTACAATGAGCAGTTCTTC. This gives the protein CASSQDLQAYNEQFF.

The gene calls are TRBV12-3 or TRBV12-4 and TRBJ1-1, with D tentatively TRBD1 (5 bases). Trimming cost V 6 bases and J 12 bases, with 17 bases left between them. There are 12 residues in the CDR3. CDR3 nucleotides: TGTGCCAGCAGGCTCAGTCGGGGGAGTTCTTTCTTT. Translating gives CASRLSRGSSFF.

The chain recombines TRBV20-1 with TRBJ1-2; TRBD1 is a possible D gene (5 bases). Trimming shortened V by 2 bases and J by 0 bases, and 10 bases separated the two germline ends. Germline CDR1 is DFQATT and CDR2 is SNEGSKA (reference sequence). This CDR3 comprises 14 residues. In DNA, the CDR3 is TGCAGTGCTAGATGGCTAGGGGCTAACTATGGCTACACCTTC. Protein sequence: CSARWLGANYGYTF.

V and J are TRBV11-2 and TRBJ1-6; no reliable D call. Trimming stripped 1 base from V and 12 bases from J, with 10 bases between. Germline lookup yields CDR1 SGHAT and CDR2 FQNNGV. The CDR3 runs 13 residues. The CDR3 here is CASSLARFGPLHF. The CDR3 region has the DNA TGTGCCAGCAGCTTAGCCAGGTTTGGACCCCTCCACTTT.

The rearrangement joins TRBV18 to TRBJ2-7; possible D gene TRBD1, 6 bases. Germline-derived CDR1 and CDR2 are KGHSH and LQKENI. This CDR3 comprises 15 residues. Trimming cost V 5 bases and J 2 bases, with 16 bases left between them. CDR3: CASSDLPGQTYEQYF. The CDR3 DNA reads TGTGCCAGCTCAGACTTGCCGGGACAAACCTACGAGCAGTACTTC.

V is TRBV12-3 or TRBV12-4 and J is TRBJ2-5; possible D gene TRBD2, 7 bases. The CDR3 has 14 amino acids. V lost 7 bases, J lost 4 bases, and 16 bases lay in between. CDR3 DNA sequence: TGTGCCAGCACCCGAGGGGGGGGTTTAGAGACCCAGTACTTC. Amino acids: CASTRGGGLETQYF.

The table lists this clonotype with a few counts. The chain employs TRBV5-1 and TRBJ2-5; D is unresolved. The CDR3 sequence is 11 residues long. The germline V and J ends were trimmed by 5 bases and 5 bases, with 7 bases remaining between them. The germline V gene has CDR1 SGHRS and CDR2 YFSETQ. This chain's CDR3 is CASRAGETQYF. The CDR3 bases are TGCGCCAGCAGGGCCGGGGAGACCCAGTACTTC.

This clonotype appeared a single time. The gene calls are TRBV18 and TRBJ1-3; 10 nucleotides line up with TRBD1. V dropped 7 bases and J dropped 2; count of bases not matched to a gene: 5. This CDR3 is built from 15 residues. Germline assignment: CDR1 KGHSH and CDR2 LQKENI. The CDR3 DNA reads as TGTGCCAGCTTGACCGGGACAGGGGCTGGAAACACCATATATTTT. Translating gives CASLTGTGAGNTIYF.

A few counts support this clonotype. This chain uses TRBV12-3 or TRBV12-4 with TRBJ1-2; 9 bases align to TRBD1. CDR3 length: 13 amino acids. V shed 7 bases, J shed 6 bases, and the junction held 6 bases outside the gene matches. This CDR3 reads CASTWGTGNGYTF. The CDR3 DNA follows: TGTGCCAGCACCTGGGGGACAGGGAATGGCTACACCTTC.

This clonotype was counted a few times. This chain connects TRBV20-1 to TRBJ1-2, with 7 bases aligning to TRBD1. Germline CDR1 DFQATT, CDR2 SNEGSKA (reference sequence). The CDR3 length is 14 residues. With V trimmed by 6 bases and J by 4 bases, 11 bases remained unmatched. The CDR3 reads CSAPTGSQSYGYTF. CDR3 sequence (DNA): TGCAGTGCACCGACAGGGTCTCAGTCCTATGGCTACACCTTC.